This T cell receptor (beta chain) was captured by sequencing in a study of blood T cell repertoires in COVID-19. Study at large: Material from acute and convalescent COVID-19 was sourced from the United States, Italy and Spain.

Recruitment covered some 25 US areas and drew participants whose ages spanned about 18 to 100 years. Clinical history as reported by participants underpinned cohort assignment. Recovered status in Cohort 3 required two negative PCRs, clearance, or symptom resolution. Measured with immunoSEQ multiplex PCR; TCRdb has only the in-frame clones, and not every one. The sample contains fewer than 200,000 clones, 83% of which appear only once. Germline V gene sequence: CDR1 MNHNS, CDR2 SASEGT. Trimming took 4 bases from V and 7 from J; bases not matched to a gene: 15. The CDR3 is 17 residues long. The source of this sequence is a woman aged 45-59 years who had recovered from COVID-19. The chain is built from TRBV6-1 and TRBJ1-3; 8 positions agree with TRBD1. Specimen: PBMCs or T cells enriched from blood (not recorded which). This CDR3 is CASSVETGEGMRNTIYF. The CDR3, as DNA: TGTGCCAGCAGTGTAGAGACAGGGGAAGGCATGCGGAACACCATATATTTT.